A selection of T cell receptor beta chains follows, all from one sample in a study of PD-1 blockade in mismatch repair-deficient tumors. The repertoire was sequenced with immunoSEQ multiplex PCR; TCRdb's copy has only in-frame clones and lacks some. The repertoire holds about 40,000 clones, with 75% to 85% as singletons. The input for sequencing was peripheral blood, taken 4 weeks after starting pembrolizumab. These receptor sequences come from an adult with mismatch repair-deficient cancer. Each CDR3 is given with its conserved first and last residue. D genes are given only for firm matches. Where a row states a size, it is once, few, many or the class of an expanded clone; other rows omit it.

j_gene: TRBJ2-1
abundance: .
v_gene: TRBV30
d_gene: TRBD2
CDR3aa: CAGSGRGNEQFF
CDR3nt: TGTGCCGGTAGCGGGAGAGGAAATGAGCAGTTCTTC

j_gene: TRBJ1-5
abundance: .
v_gene: TRBV5-1
d_gene: .
CDR3aa: CASSLTTGGSNQPQHF
CDR3nt: TGCGCCAGCAGCTTGACGACAGGTGGGAGCAATCAGCCCCAGCATTTT

j_gene: TRBJ2-7
abundance: .
v_gene: TRBV19
d_gene: TRBD2
CDR3aa: CASSGRSYEQYF
CDR3nt: TGTGCCAGTAGCGGGAGGTCGTACGAGCAGTACTTC

j_gene: TRBJ2-5
abundance: .
v_gene: TRBV6-5
d_gene: .
CDR3aa: CASSYGGEETQYF
CDR3nt: TGTGCCAGCAGTTACGGAGGTGAAGAGACCCAGTACTTC

j_gene: TRBJ2-2
abundance: .
v_gene: TRBV5-1
d_gene: TRBD2
CDR3aa: CASSLVAGEYTGELFF
CDR3nt: TGCGCCAGCAGCTTGGTGGCGGGAGAGTACACCGGGGAGCTGTTTTTT

j_gene: TRBJ2-2
abundance: .
v_gene: TRBV4-1
d_gene: .
CDR3aa: CASSQGFLSPKNTGELFF
CDR3nt: TGCGCCAGCAGCCAAGGTTTTCTTAGTCCCAAGAACACCGGGGAGCTGTTTTTT

j_gene: TRBJ2-7
abundance: .
v_gene: TRBV7-6
d_gene: .
CDR3aa: CASSTAYEQYF
CDR3nt: TGTGCCAGCAGCACAGCCTACGAGCAGTACTTC

j_gene: TRBJ1-5
abundance: .
v_gene: TRBV6-6
d_gene: .
CDR3aa: CASSYSGRGGNQPQHF
CDR3nt: TGTGCCAGCAGTTACTCGGGCAGGGGAGGCAATCAGCCCCAGCATTTT

j_gene: TRBJ2-7
abundance: .
v_gene: TRBV5-1
d_gene: TRBD2
CDR3aa: CASSSTSGSLNEQYF
CDR3nt: TGCGCCAGCAGCTCGACTAGCGGGAGCCTAAACGAGCAGTACTTC

j_gene: TRBJ2-6
abundance: .
v_gene: TRBV19
d_gene: .
CDR3aa: CASSIGGSPSGANVLTF
CDR3nt: TGTGCCAGTAGTATAGGGGGCAGCCCCTCTGGGGCCAACGTCCTGACTTTC

j_gene: TRBJ2-7
abundance: .
v_gene: TRBV4-1
d_gene: .
CDR3aa: CASSQGSSYEQYF
CDR3nt: TGCGCCAGCAGCCAAGGGTCCTCCTACGAGCAGTACTTC

j_gene: TRBJ2-2
abundance: .
v_gene: TRBV19
d_gene: .
CDR3aa: CASKPQGRGTGELFF
CDR3nt: TGTGCCAGTAAGCCACAGGGTAGAGGAACCGGGGAGCTGTTTTTT

j_gene: TRBJ2-2
abundance: .
v_gene: TRBV29-1
d_gene: .
CDR3aa: CSVVGDQYTGELFF
CDR3nt: TGCAGCGTTGTGGGGGACCAATACACCGGGGAGCTGTTTTTT

j_gene: TRBJ1-4
abundance: .
v_gene: TRBV30
d_gene: .
CDR3aa: CAWSGRGQVISSEKLFF
CDR3nt: TGTGCCTGGAGCGGGCGGGGCCAAGTCATTAGTAGTGAAAAACTGTTTTTT

j_gene: TRBJ2-2
abundance: .
v_gene: TRBV27
d_gene: TRBD1
CDR3aa: CASTSPQGGTGELFF
CDR3nt: TGTGCCAGCACTTCCCCACAGGGGGGAACCGGGGAGCTGTTTTTT

j_gene: TRBJ2-2
abundance: .
v_gene: TRBV6-4
d_gene: .
CDR3aa: CASSEGNTGELFF
CDR3nt: TGTGCCAGCAGTGAAGGGAACACCGGGGAGCTGTTTTTT

j_gene: TRBJ2-7
abundance: .
v_gene: TRBV18
d_gene: .
CDR3aa: CASSPQSRSDEQYF
CDR3nt: TGTGCCAGCTCACCCCAATCGCGGTCAGACGAGCAGTACTTC

j_gene: TRBJ2-2
abundance: .
v_gene: TRBV9
d_gene: .
CDR3aa: CASSDVPSTGELFF
CDR3nt: TGTGCCAGCAGCGATGTTCCTAGCACCGGGGAGCTGTTTTTT

j_gene: TRBJ2-2
abundance: .
v_gene: TRBV6-1
d_gene: .
CDR3aa: CASSESLSGQAELFF
CDR3nt: TGTGCCAGCAGTGAATCTTTGAGCGGCCAAGCGGAGCTGTTTTTT

j_gene: TRBJ2-5
abundance: .
v_gene: TRBV5-1
d_gene: TRBD2
CDR3aa: CASSFNPSGRRSPRETQYF
CDR3nt: TGCGCCAGCAGCTTCAATCCTAGCGGGAGGCGGAGTCCCAGAGAGACCCAGTACTTC

j_gene: TRBJ1-5
abundance: few
v_gene: TRBV30
d_gene: TRBD1
CDR3aa: CAWSGRQGGQPQHF
CDR3nt: TGTGCCTGGAGTGGCAGACAGGGTGGGCAGCCCCAGCATTTT

j_gene: TRBJ2-3
abundance: .
v_gene: TRBV5-6
d_gene: TRBD1
CDR3aa: CASSPGQDTDTQYF
CDR3nt: TGTGCCAGCAGCCCCGGACAGGACACAGATACGCAGTATTTT

j_gene: TRBJ2-7
abundance: .
v_gene: TRBV5-4
d_gene: TRBD1
CDR3aa: CATSQWGQGASSYEQYF
CDR3nt: TGTGCCACGAGCCAGTGGGGGCAGGGGGCGAGCTCCTACGAGCAGTACTTC

j_gene: TRBJ1-2
abundance: once
v_gene: TRBV10-3
d_gene: .
CDR3aa: CAIRYTGGDYGYTF
CDR3nt: TGTGCCATCAGATATACAGGAGGAGACTATGGCTACACCTTC

j_gene: TRBJ2-2
abundance: .
v_gene: TRBV9
d_gene: .
CDR3aa: CASSVNTGELFF
CDR3nt: TGTGCCAGCAGCGTAAACACCGGGGAGCTGTTTTTT

j_gene: TRBJ2-6
abundance: many
v_gene: TRBV4-2
d_gene: .
CDR3aa: CASSQEGSSGANVLTF
CDR3nt: TGTGCCAGCAGCCAAGAAGGTAGCTCTGGGGCCAACGTCCTGACTTTC

j_gene: TRBJ2-2
abundance: .
v_gene: TRBV9
d_gene: .
CDR3aa: CASSVAGGPGELFF
CDR3nt: TGTGCCAGCAGCGTAGCCGGAGGTCCCGGGGAGCTGTTTTTT

j_gene: TRBJ2-3
abundance: .
v_gene: TRBV13
d_gene: .
CDR3aa: CASSFGPSGDTQYF
CDR3nt: TGTGCCAGCAGCTTCGGGCCGAGTGGAGATACGCAGTATTTT

j_gene: TRBJ1-2
abundance: .
v_gene: TRBV7-6
d_gene: TRBD1
CDR3aa: CASSLGQGATYGYTF
CDR3nt: TGTGCCAGCAGCCTGGGACAGGGGGCCACCTATGGCTACACCTTC

j_gene: TRBJ1-5
abundance: .
v_gene: TRBV4-3
d_gene: .
CDR3aa: CASSVDHGINQPQHF
CDR3nt: TGCGCCAGCAGTGTTGATCATGGCATCAATCAGCCCCAGCATTTT

j_gene: TRBJ1-5
abundance: .
v_gene: TRBV28
d_gene: TRBD1
CDR3aa: CASSAGTGVQPQHF
CDR3nt: TGTGCCAGCAGCGCCGGGACAGGGGTACAGCCCCAGCATTTT

j_gene: TRBJ2-1
abundance: .
v_gene: TRBV6-6
d_gene: TRBD2
CDR3aa: CATSKPAGGGYNEQFF
CDR3nt: TGTGCCACCTCGAAACCAGCGGGAGGGGGGTACAATGAGCAGTTCTTC

j_gene: TRBJ2-7
abundance: .
v_gene: TRBV5-4
d_gene: TRBD2
CDR3aa: CASSLEGASGSFYEQYF
CDR3nt: TGTGCCAGCAGCTTGGAGGGAGCTAGCGGGAGCTTCTACGAGCAGTACTTC

j_gene: TRBJ2-7
abundance: .
v_gene: TRBV11-2
d_gene: TRBD2
CDR3aa: CASSLASGSSYEQYF
CDR3nt: TGTGCCAGCAGCTTAGCTAGCGGGAGCTCCTACGAGCAGTACTTC

j_gene: TRBJ1-2
abundance: once
v_gene: TRBV28
d_gene: .
CDR3aa: CASTEGGNYGYTF
CDR3nt: TGTGCCAGCACCGAAGGGGGGAACTATGGCTACACCTTC

j_gene: TRBJ2-1
abundance: .
v_gene: TRBV7-9
d_gene: TRBD1
CDR3aa: CASSLGGTGNEQFF
CDR3nt: TGTGCCAGCAGCTTAGGGGGGACAGGCAATGAGCAGTTCTTC

j_gene: TRBJ2-2
abundance: large
v_gene: TRBV28
d_gene: TRBD2
CDR3aa: CASSGTSDVDTGELFF
CDR3nt: TGTGCCAGCAGTGGGACTAGCGACGTTGACACCGGGGAGCTGTTTTTT

j_gene: TRBJ2-5
abundance: once
v_gene: TRBV7-6
d_gene: .
CDR3aa: CASSLYVGGSETQYF
CDR3nt: TGTGCCAGCAGCTTATACGTGGGAGGCAGTGAGACCCAGTACTTC

j_gene: TRBJ1-1
abundance: .
v_gene: TRBV27
d_gene: .
CDR3aa: CASSPLPDREAFF
CDR3nt: TGTGCCAGCAGTCCCTTACCTGACAGGGAAGCTTTCTTT

j_gene: TRBJ2-7
abundance: .
v_gene: TRBV5-1
d_gene: .
CDR3aa: CASSLLGPAYEQYF
CDR3nt: TGCGCCAGCAGCTTATTGGGTCCTGCCTACGAGCAGTACTTC

j_gene: TRBJ1-1
abundance: .
v_gene: TRBV5-1
d_gene: .
CDR3aa: CASSLTGMNTEAFF
CDR3nt: TGCGCCAGCAGCTTGACAGGCATGAACACTGAAGCTTTCTTT

j_gene: TRBJ2-3
abundance: .
v_gene: TRBV6-1
d_gene: TRBD1
CDR3aa: CASSEALQGADTQYF
CDR3nt: TGTGCCAGCAGTGAAGCGCTTCAGGGGGCAGATACGCAGTATTTT

j_gene: TRBJ2-6
abundance: .
v_gene: TRBV14
d_gene: .
CDR3aa: CASSQECACDLKGSGANVLTF
CDR3nt: TGTGCCAGCAGCCAAGAATGCGCTTGCGACCTGAAGGGGAGTGGGGCCAACGTCCTGACTTTC

j_gene: TRBJ2-5
abundance: .
v_gene: TRBV6-5
d_gene: TRBD1
CDR3aa: CASSYRTGGTKTQYF
CDR3nt: TGTGCCAGCAGTTACAGGACAGGGGGAACGAAGACCCAGTACTTC

j_gene: TRBJ2-7
abundance: .
v_gene: TRBV7-2
d_gene: .
CDR3aa: CASSAFGPRNTIFGEQYF
CDR3nt: TGTGCCAGCAGCGCCTTTGGACCAAGAAACACTATATTCGGCGAGCAGTACTTC

j_gene: TRBJ1-1
abundance: .
v_gene: TRBV5-1
d_gene: .
CDR3aa: CASSLAVSEVTEAFF
CDR3nt: TGCGCCAGCAGCTTGGCCGTCTCCGAGGTCACTGAAGCTTTCTTT

j_gene: TRBJ2-6
abundance: .
v_gene: TRBV25-1
d_gene: TRBD1
CDR3aa: CASSVQGLGANVLTF
CDR3nt: TGTGCCAGCAGTGTACAGGGGCTCGGGGCCAACGTCCTGACTTTC